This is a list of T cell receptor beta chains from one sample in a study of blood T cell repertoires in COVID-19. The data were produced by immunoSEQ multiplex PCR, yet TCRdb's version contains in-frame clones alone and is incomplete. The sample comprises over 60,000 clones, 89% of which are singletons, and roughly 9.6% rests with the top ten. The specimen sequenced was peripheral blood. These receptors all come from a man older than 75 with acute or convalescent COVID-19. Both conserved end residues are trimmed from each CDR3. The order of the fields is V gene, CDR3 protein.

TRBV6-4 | ASSDTGETQY
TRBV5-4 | ASSTPSTEAF
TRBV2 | ASSEALLAGVYEQY
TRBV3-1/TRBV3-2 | ASSQRTGSDEQY
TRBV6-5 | ASSYGDRSYGYT
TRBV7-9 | ASSLDSGGIYEQY
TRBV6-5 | ASIGQAKAF
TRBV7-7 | ASSRGSGVGETQY
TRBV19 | ASSIQRSNTEAF
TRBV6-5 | ASDISKRGDNEQF
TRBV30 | AWGRGQPQH
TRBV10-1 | ASSDGLGTEAF
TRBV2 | ASSERQGADEAF
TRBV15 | ATSSSYRDIPYNEQF
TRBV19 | ASSPPSRETQY
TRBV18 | ASQPGQGAAGELF
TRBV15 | ATSPRDTTSNEQF
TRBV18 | ASSPGQGLNGYT
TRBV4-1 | ASSPPGGRERF
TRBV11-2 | ASSRSGTADNYGYT
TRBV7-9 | ASSPDRVLNTGELF
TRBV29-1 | SVGDVGEKLF
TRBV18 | ASSPMDRGYSPLH
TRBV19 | ASRDDSYSNQPQH
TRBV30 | AWSVGTGRNTEAF
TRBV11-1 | ASSLVGLPDNEQF
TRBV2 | ASSVLSRTNEKLF
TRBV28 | ASRPNRGRGEKLF
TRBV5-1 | ASSFIRENGELF
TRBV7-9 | ASSLGGRGPTGELF
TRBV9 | ASSVASRLNEKLF
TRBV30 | AWSVASFTGELF
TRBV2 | ASSDAGQETQY
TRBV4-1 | ASSQGPSSGNTIY
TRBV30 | AWSPSDRLNTEAF
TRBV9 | ASSLPTGGPEKLF
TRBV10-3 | AISGTGSNQPQH
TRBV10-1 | ASSGRGQALEKLF
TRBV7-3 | ASSLGQGGDTQY
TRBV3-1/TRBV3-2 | ASSQDGTGGNTIY
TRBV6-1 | ASSEVGLKQY
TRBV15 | ATSRDLETDLITEAF
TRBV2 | ASRVDRGGWETQY
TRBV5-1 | ASSENGLYNEQF
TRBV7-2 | ASSPSGTGVGYEQY
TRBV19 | ASMGQGNQPQH
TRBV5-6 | ASSLGGLNNNQPQH
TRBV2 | ASSEDMNTEAF
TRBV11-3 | ASSLRAGGVDTQY
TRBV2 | ASREGTSGPYNEQF
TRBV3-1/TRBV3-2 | ASSQDPGGNQPQH
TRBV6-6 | ASSTSGSRNEQF
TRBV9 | ASSVAQGLPGELF